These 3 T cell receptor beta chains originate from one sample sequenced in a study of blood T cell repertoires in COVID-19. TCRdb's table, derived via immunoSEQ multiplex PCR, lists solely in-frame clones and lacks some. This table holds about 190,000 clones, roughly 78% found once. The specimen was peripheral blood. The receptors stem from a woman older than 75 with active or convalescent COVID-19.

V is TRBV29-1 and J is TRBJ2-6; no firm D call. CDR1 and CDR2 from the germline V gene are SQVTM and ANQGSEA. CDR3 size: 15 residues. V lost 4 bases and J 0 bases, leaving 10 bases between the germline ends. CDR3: CSVGSLSSGANVLTF. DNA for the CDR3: TGCAGCGTTGGTTCCCTAAGCTCTGGGGCCAACGTCCTGACTTTC.

CDR3 residues: CASSPTHGSYEQYF. The CDR3 nucleotides read TGTGCCAGCAGCCCCACCCACGGTTCCTACGAGCAGTACTTC. The chain has TRBV7-9 and TRBJ2-7, with D unresolved. Germline V gives CDR1 SEHNR, CDR2 FQNEAQ (reference sequence). The CDR3 has 14 amino acids. V shed 5 bases and J shed 1 base, with 12 bases lying between them.

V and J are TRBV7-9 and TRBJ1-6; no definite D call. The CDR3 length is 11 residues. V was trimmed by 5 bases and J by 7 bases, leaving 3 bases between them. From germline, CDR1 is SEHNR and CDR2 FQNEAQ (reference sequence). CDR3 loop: CASSQNSPLHF. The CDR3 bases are TGTGCCAGCAGCCAGAATTCACCCCTCCACTTT.